The 28 T cell receptor beta chains below were found in one sample sequenced in a study of cytomegalovirus exposure and HLA in healthy donors. The PCR had 60 Vbeta and 13 Jbeta primers. The method was immunoSEQ multiplex PCR; TCRdb's version includes in-frame clones alone and lacks a portion of them. The sample consists of some 100,000 clones, 75% to 85% of them appearing once. The sample taken for sequencing was PBMCs. These receptors were collected from a woman under 30 in good health and CMV-seronegative.

A note on this clone: A junction end diverges from the germline sequence, so it may reflect a read error. Within the sample, other DNA sequences also encode this same CDR3. J is TRBJ2-3 and V is TRBV19; 9 bases line up with TRBD1. Per germline, CDR1 LNHDA and CDR2 SQIVND (reference sequence). This CDR3 comprises 14 residues. CDR3 sequence reads: CASSLGQGTDTQYF. The CDR3 nucleotides are TGTGCCAGTAGTTTGGGACAGGGTACAGATACGCAGTACTTT.

V usage is TRBV5-4 and J usage is TRBJ1-3; 10 bases align to TRBD1. The CDR3 length is 14 residues. With V trimmed by 5 bases and J by 4 bases, 3 bases remained unmatched. Germline loops: CDR1 SGHNT, CDR2 YYREEE (reference sequence). CDR3: CASSQTGGGNTIYF. In nucleotides, the CDR3 is TGTGCCAGCAGTCAGACAGGGGGCGGAAACACCATATATTTT.

The rearrangement uses TRBV28 and TRBJ2-2; 9 bases are shared with TRBD2. V dropped 3 bases and J dropped 3; count of bases not matched to a gene: 8. The CDR3 has 17 amino acids. Per germline, CDR1 MDHEN and CDR2 SYDVKM. The CDR3, as DNA: TGTGCCAGCAGTTTGGCTAGCGGGGCCCGAGACACCGGGGAGCTGTTTTTT. Encoded protein: CASSLASGARDTGELFF.

The rearrangement links TRBV7-2 to TRBJ1-5; 9 nucleotides line up with TRBD1. The CDR3 consists of 15 residues. Trimming took 5 bases from V and 6 from J; bases not matched to a gene: 8. Germline V lookup: CDR1 SGHTA, CDR2 FQGNSA. The CDR3 nucleotides are TGTGCCAGCAGCCATAGGGGACAGGGTATTCAGCCCCAGCATTTT. Translating it yields CASSHRGQGIQPQHF.

This rearrangement joins TRBV27 to TRBJ1-6; 8 nucleotides align to TRBD1. V gave up 6 bases and J gave up 2 bases; unmatched junction bases: 6. In germline, CDR1 is MNHEY, CDR2 SMNVEV (reference sequence). This CDR3 has 16 amino acids. CDR3 region: CASSRDRGPYNSPLHF. CDR3 bases: TGTGCCAGCAGCAGAGACAGGGGCCCCTATAATTCACCCCTCCACTTT.

The chain employs TRBV7-6 and TRBJ2-2; possible D gene TRBD2, 5 bases. This CDR3 region has 14 residues. The V and J ends lost 2 bases and 7 bases respectively, with 11 bases between them. The germline V gene has CDR1 SGHVS and CDR2 FNYEAQ. CDR3 sequence reads: CASSLTRESGELFF. The CDR3 DNA follows: TGTGCCAGCAGCTTAACGAGGGAAAGCGGGGAGCTGTTTTTT.

The chain carries TRBV6-4 and TRBJ1-4; D not resolved. Trimming cost V 1 base and J 1 base, with 16 bases left between them. CDR1 and CDR2 from the germline V gene are MRHNA and SNTAGT. CDR3 length equals 18 residues. The CDR3 reads CASSDFFLGVQTNEKLFF. DNA of the CDR3: TGTGCCAGCAGTGACTTTTTTCTGGGAGTACAAACTAATGAAAAACTGTTTTTT.

The chain combines TRBV28 with TRBJ2-3, with 8 bases lining up with TRBD1. V lost 6 bases, J lost 4 bases, and 9 bases stayed unmatched. The CDR3 runs 15 residues. Germline CDR1 MDHEN, CDR2 SYDVKM. For the CDR3, the DNA is TGTGCCAGCAGACCGGACAGGGAGTGGGCAGATACGCAGTATTTT. Its translation: CASRPDREWADTQYF.

This chain uses TRBV7-9 with TRBJ1-1, with D possibly TRBD1 on 5 matching bases. Deletions cut 1 base from V and 9 bases from J, with 15 bases between. CDR1 SEHNR and CDR2 FQNEAQ come from the germline V gene (reference sequence). CDR3 length: 14 amino acids. The CDR3 DNA reads as TGTGCCAGCAGCTTAGGTGGGGCTCCACCCCAAGCTTTCTTT. This encodes CASSLGGAPPQAFF.

The chain employs TRBV4-1 and TRBJ2-7; the D gene is possibly TRBD1 (6 bases). CDR3 length equals 15 residues. Trimming cost V 0 bases and J 7 bases, with 16 bases left between them. CDR1 and CDR2 (germline): MGHRA, YSYEKL. The chain's CDR3 is CASSQDWGRSPEQYF. As DNA, the CDR3 is TGCGCCAGCAGCCAAGACTGGGGGCGGTCTCCAGAGCAGTACTTC.

The CDR3 region has the DNA TGTGCCAGCAGCTTACGGGATCGCACAGATACGCAGTATTTT. Its protein product is CASSLRDRTDTQYF. The chain is built from TRBV7-9 and TRBJ2-3; weak D call: TRBD2 (5 bases). Trimming took off 2 bases at V and 1 base at J, with 7 bases between the two ends. Germline V gene sequence: CDR1 SEHNR, CDR2 FQNEAQ (reference sequence). This CDR3 region has 14 residues. The full variable domain, its missing parts supplied by reference TRBV7-9 and TRBJ2-3, is DTGVSQNPRHKITKRGQNVTFRCDPISEHNRLYWYRQTLGQGPEFLTYFQNEAQLEKSRLLSDRFSAERPKGSFSTLEIQRTEQGDSAMYLCASSLRDRTDTQYFGPGTRLTVL.

This chain joins TRBV28 and TRBJ2-5; 7 bases fit TRBD1. Trimming took 5 bases from V and 1 from J; bases not matched to a gene: 10. The germline V gene encodes CDR1 MDHEN and CDR2 SYDVKM. The CDR3 loop spans 16 amino acids. CDR3 sequence reads: CASSLGTTGIQETQYF. In nucleotides, the CDR3 is TGTGCCAGCAGTCTCGGTACGACAGGGATCCAAGAGACCCAGTACTTC.

J is TRBJ1-6 and V is TRBV18, with no clear D. Trimming removed 6 bases from V and 0 bases from J, with 15 bases in between. Germline lookup yields CDR1 KGHSH and CDR2 LQKENI. The CDR3 runs to 17 residues. Here the CDR3 DNA reads TGTGCCAGCTCCCTCTTTACAAGGAGCTCCTATAATTCACCCCTCCACTTT. This translates into CASSLFTRSSYNSPLHF.

This rearrangement joins TRBV4-1 to TRBJ1-4; D is possibly TRBD1 (6 bases). V lost 0 bases and J 8 bases, leaving 22 bases between the germline ends. The CDR3 is 18 amino acids. Germline values: CDR1 MGHRA, CDR2 YSYEKL. The CDR3 is CASSQDRIASGGGEKLFF. Written as DNA, the CDR3 is TGCGCCAGCAGCCAAGACCGGATCGCCTCCGGGGGGGGCGAAAAACTGTTTTTT.

This clone appeared a few times. V usage is TRBV28 and J usage is TRBJ1-1; 12 bases match TRBD1. CDR1 MDHEN and CDR2 SYDVKM come from the germline V gene. The V gene end was trimmed by 6 bases and the J gene end by 3 bases; junction bases not matched to a gene: 11. This CDR3 spans 17 amino acids. Here the CDR3 reads CASSLGGDRGRHTEAFF. CDR3 in DNA: TGTGCCAGCAGCCTCGGCGGGGACAGGGGGCGGCACACTGAAGCTTTCTTT. The whole variable domain, filled in from reference TRBV28 and TRBJ1-1, reads DVKVTQSSRYLVKRTGEKVFLECVQDMDHENMFWYRQDPGLGLRLIYFSYDVKMKEKGDIPEGYSVSREKKERFSLILESASTNQTSMYLCASSLGGDRGRHTEAFFGQGTRLTVV.

The chain is built from TRBV7-8 and TRBJ1-1; TRBD1 aligns across 7 bases. Germline V gene lookup returns CDR1 SGHVS and CDR2 FQNEAQ. This CDR3 is built from 16 residues. V shed 4 bases, J shed 0 bases, and the junction held 8 bases outside the gene matches. The CDR3 protein is CASSSHRGQMNTEAFF. CDR3 DNA sequence: TGTGCCAGCAGCTCCCACAGGGGACAGATGAACACTGAAGCTTTCTTT. Supplemented by reference TRBV7-8 and TRBJ1-1, the full variable domain reads GAGVSQSPRYKVAKRGQDVALRCDPISGHVSLFWYQQALGQGPEFLTYFQNEAQLDKSGLPSDRFFAERPEGSVSTLKIQRTQQEDSAVYLCASSSHRGQMNTEAFFGQGTRLTVV.

This sequence joins TRBV6-5 and TRBJ2-7; D is possibly TRBD1 (5 bases). Per the germline V gene, CDR1 is MNHEY and CDR2 is SVGAGI. The V end lost 6 bases, the J end lost 6 bases, and 12 bases lay between the germline ends. The CDR3 extends over 12 amino acids. CDR3 sequence reads: CASSKGPSEQYF. The CDR3 DNA sequence: TGTGCCAGCAGCAAGGGGCCAAGCGAGCAGTACTTC.

In nucleotides, the CDR3 is TGTGCCAGCAGCTCCGGGGGGGCAGGGGCTATCGATACGCAGTATTTT. Translated: CASSSGGAGAIDTQYF. The chain is built from TRBV11-3 and TRBJ2-3; 8 bases align to TRBD2. The CDR3 covers 16 residues. Trimming at V came to 4 bases and at J to 6 bases, leaving 12 bases not matched to a gene. Germline CDR1 reads SGHNT; CDR2 reads YENEEA.

A note on this clone: A read error may account for a junction end that differs from germline. The chain carries TRBV30 and TRBJ1-6; D unclear. CDR1 and CDR2 from the germline V gene are GTSNPN and SVGIG (reference sequence). This CDR3 contains 13 residues. The CDR3 reads CARSVGGNSPLHF. The CDR3 DNA reads TGTGCCCGGAGTGTCGGCGGGAATTCACCCCTCCACTTT.

The chain employs TRBV5-1 and TRBJ1-1; no definite D call. The CDR3 spans 12 residues. Germline values: CDR1 SGHRS, CDR2 YFSETQ. V was trimmed by 2 bases and J by 2 bases, leaving 4 bases between them. CDR3 protein: CASSFGNTEAFF. The CDR3 DNA reads as TGCGCCAGCAGCTTTGGCAACACTGAAGCTTTCTTT.

The gene calls are TRBV28 and TRBJ2-7; 9 bases map to TRBD1. Germline CDR1 is MDHEN and CDR2 is SYDVKM. The CDR3 is 13 residues long. J lost 2 bases, V lost 8 bases, and 4 bases had no gene match. CDR3 in amino acids: CASEQGAAYEQYF. The DNA for the CDR3 is TGTGCCAGCGAACAGGGGGCCGCCTACGAGCAGTACTTC.

The rearrangement uses TRBV2 and TRBJ1-5, with 7 bases aligning to TRBD1. The V gene end was trimmed by 5 bases and the J gene end by 0 bases; junction bases not matched to a gene: 7. The CDR3 length is 16 residues. The V gene's germline CDR1 is SNHLY and CDR2 FYNNEI. The CDR3 here is CASSRAGGPSNQPQHF. The CDR3, as DNA: TGTGCCAGCAGTCGGGCAGGGGGTCCTAGCAATCAGCCCCAGCATTTT.

The chain joins TRBV6-5 to TRBJ1-6; 9 positions agree with TRBD1. This CDR3 has 16 amino acids. With 7 bases clipped from V and 7 bases from J, the junction kept 11 bases outside the gene matches. Germline assignment: CDR1 MNHEY and CDR2 SVGAGI. CDR3 in DNA: TGTGCCAGCACTTTCTCACCGGGACAGGGCAATTCACCCCTCCACTTT. The encoded protein is CASTFSPGQGNSPLHF.

This chain links TRBV18 with TRBJ2-3; 9 positions agree with TRBD1. Germline assignment: CDR1 KGHSH and CDR2 LQKENI. The CDR3 is made up of 16 amino acids. Germline trimming cut 3 bases from V and 5 bases from J; bases unmatched to any gene: 9. The CDR3 nucleotides are TGTGCCAGCTCACCGCCGAGGACAGGGGTTGGAGATACGCAGTATTTT. Protein sequence: CASSPPRTGVGDTQYF.

The chain joins TRBV7-8 to TRBJ1-5, with D possibly TRBD1 on 6 matching bases. Trimming cost V 2 bases and J 3 bases, with 14 bases left between them. CDR3 length equals 16 residues. Germline V lookup: CDR1 SGHVS, CDR2 FQNEAQ. The CDR3 coding sequence is TGTGCCAGCAGCTTAAGACAGGAACAATACAATCAGCCCCAGCATTTT. Amino acid sequence: CASSLRQEQYNQPQHF.

This chain links TRBV30 with TRBJ2-3; TRBD2 is a possible D gene (6 bases). The length of the CDR3 is 20 residues. Trimming cost V 3 bases and J 2 bases, with 30 bases left between them. Germline V gives CDR1 GTSNPN, CDR2 SVGIG (reference sequence). The CDR3 protein is CAWRAREPWVLRLYTDTQYF. Here the CDR3 DNA reads TGTGCCTGGAGGGCTCGGGAGCCGTGGGTTTTAAGACTTTACACAGATACGCAGTATTTT.

The CDR3 spells CASSRDRGTLDTQYF. CDR3 bases: TGTGCCAGCTCGCGGGACAGGGGTACCCTTGATACGCAGTATTTT. The chain combines TRBV18 with TRBJ2-3, with 10 bases lining up with TRBD1. The CDR3 spans 15 residues. Trimming took 6 bases from V and 6 from J; bases not matched to a gene: 9. Germline CDR1 reads KGHSH; CDR2 reads LQKENI.

This chain connects TRBV9 to TRBJ2-3; the match to TRBD2 covers 11 bases. V lost 4 bases, J lost 1 base, and 17 bases stayed unmatched. This CDR3 region has 20 residues. Germline loops: CDR1 SGDLS, CDR2 YYNGEE. CDR3 nucleotide sequence: TGTGCCAGCAGCTTATTTGGGGGGCTCCAGACTAGCGGGGGCACAGATACGCAGTATTTT. This sequence encodes CASSLFGGLQTSGGTDTQYF. The full variable domain, its missing parts supplied by reference TRBV9 and TRBJ2-3, is DSGVTQTPKHLITATGQRVTLRCSPRSGDLSVYWYQQSLDQGLQFLIQYYNGEERAKGNILERFSAQQFPDLHSELNLSSLELGDSALYFCASSLFGGLQTSGGTDTQYFGPGTRLTVL.